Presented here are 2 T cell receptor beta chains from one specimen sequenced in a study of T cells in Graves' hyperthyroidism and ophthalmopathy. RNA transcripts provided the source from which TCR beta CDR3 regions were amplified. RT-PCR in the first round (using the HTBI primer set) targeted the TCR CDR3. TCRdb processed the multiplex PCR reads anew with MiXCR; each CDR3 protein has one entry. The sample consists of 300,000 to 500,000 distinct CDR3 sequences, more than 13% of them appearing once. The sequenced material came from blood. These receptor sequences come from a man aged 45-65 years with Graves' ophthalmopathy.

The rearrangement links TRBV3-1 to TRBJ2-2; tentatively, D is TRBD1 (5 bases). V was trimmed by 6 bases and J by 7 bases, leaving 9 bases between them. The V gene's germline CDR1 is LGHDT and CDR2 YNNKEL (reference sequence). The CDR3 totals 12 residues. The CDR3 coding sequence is TGTGCCAGCAGGACAGTGGTCGGGGAGCTGTTTTTT. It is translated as CASRTVVGELFF.

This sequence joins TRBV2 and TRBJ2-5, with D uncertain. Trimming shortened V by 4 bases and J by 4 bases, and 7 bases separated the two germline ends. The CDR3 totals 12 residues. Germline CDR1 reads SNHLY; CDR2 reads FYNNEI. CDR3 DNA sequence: TGTGCCAGCAGTGGCAGGCTAGAGACCCAGTACTTC. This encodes CASSGRLETQYF.